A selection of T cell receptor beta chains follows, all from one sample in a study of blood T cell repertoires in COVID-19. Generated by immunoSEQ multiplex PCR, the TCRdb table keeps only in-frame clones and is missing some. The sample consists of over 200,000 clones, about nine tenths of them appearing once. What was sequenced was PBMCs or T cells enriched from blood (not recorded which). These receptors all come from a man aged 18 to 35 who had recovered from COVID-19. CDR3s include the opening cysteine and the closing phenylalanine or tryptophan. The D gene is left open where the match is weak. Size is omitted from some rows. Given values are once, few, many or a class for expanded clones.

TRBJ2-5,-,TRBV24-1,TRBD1,TGTGCCACCAGTGATTTTGGACAGGGACAAGAGACCCAGTACTTC,CATSDFGQGQETQYF
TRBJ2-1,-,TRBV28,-,TGTGCCAGCAGTTTGTTCCTAGCCGTAGCCTCCTACAATGAGCAGTTCTTC,CASSLFLAVASYNEQFF
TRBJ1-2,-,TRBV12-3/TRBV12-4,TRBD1,TGTGCCAGCGGAGGGGGCGGCTATGGCTACACCTTC,CASGGGGYGYTF
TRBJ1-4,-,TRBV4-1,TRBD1,TGCGCCAGCAGCCAGACCGGGACAGGGTGGGAAAAACTGTTTTTT,CASSQTGTGWEKLFF
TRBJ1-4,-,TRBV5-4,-,TGTGCCAGCAGCTTTATGGGAGATGAAAAACTGTTTTTT,CASSFMGDEKLFF
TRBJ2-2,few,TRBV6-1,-,TGTGCCAGCAGTGAAGGGGGCGACACCGGGGAGCTGTTTTTT,CASSEGGDTGELFF
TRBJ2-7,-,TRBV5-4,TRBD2,TGTGCCAGCAGCTTGGCCGAACTAGCGTCCTACGAGCAGTACTTC,CASSLAELASYEQYF
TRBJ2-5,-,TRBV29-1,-,TGCAGCCTCCGGACAGGACTACAAGAGACCCAGTACTTC,CSLRTGLQETQYF
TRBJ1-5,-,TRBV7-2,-,TGTGCCAGCAGCTTAGTGGCGGGGTCGTACAATCAGCCCCAGCATTTT,CASSLVAGSYNQPQHF
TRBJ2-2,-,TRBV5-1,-,TGCGCCAGCAGCTTGGTACCAGGGTCGACGGCCGGGGAGCTGTTTTTT,CASSLVPGSTAGELFF
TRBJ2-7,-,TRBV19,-,TGTGCCAGTAGTACCCGGGTAGCGGAATCCTACGAGCAGTACTTC,CASSTRVAESYEQYF
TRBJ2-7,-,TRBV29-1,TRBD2,TGCAGCGTTGAAGGACTAGCGGGCTACGAGCAGTACTTC,CSVEGLAGYEQYF
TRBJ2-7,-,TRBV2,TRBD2,TGTGCCAGCACTCCCGGGGGGGCTCGTTACGAGCAGTACTTC,CASTPGGARYEQYF